The present T cell receptor beta chain was sequenced within a study of shared clonotypes between healthy human individuals. Original data processing: Filtering was not the same, since immunoSEQ gave junction-only sequences without quality scores. TCRdb's table, derived via immunoSEQ multiplex PCR, lists solely in-frame clones and lacks some. The D gene and trimming were derived from the DNA, and the V and J assignments and clone size from that table. The sample has millions of clones; 90% to 95% are singletons. V was pared by 9 bases and J by 3 bases, with 11 bases of the junction left unmatched. Germline assignment: CDR1 SGHNT and CDR2 YYREEE (reference sequence). This CDR3 has 16 residues.

This clonotype originated in a man aged 18 to 30 in good health. V is TRBV5-4 and J is TRBJ2-2; the match to TRBD1 covers 10 bases. Sequencing used naive CD4+ T cells sorted from blood. Subset noted: CD45RA+ positively selected. The CDR3: CATSRQGAVDTGELFF. In DNA form, the CDR3 reads TGTGCCACAAGCCGACAGGGGGCAGTGGACACCGGGGAGCTGTTTTTT.